The next 23 T cell receptor beta chains were all read from a single sample in a study of blood T cell repertoires in COVID-19. TCRdb's table, derived via immunoSEQ multiplex PCR, lists solely in-frame clones and lacks some. The sample records roughly 220,000 clones, 70% to 85% being singletons. Sequencing input: PBMCs or T cells enriched from blood (not recorded which). These receptors all stem from a man between 40 and 49 years old who had recovered from COVID-19.

The V and J genes are TRBV6-5 and TRBJ2-7, with 12 bases lining up with TRBD2. V trimming: 6 bases; J trimming: 7 bases; junction bases outside the gene matches: 7. The CDR3 is 14 residues long. Germline V gives CDR1 MNHEY, CDR2 SVGAGI. The chain's CDR3 is CASSWTSGTKEQYF. Here the CDR3 DNA reads TGTGCCAGCAGCTGGACTAGCGGGACTAAGGAGCAGTACTTC.

This chain links TRBV5-5 with TRBJ2-5; D gene unclear. V gave up 0 bases and J gave up 5 bases, with 14 bases separating them. CDR1 is SGHKS and CDR2 is YYEKEE in the germline V gene (reference sequence). The CDR3 consists of 15 residues. The CDR3 protein is CASSLVIGPQETQYF. The CDR3 DNA reads TGTGCCAGCAGCTTGGTGATTGGTCCCCAGGAGACCCAGTACTTC.

The chain uses TRBV6-2 or TRBV6-3 and TRBJ1-2; D is ambiguous. Trimming took 6 bases from V and 13 from J, leaving 21 bases between them. The CDR3 consists of 13 residues. The germline V gene encodes CDR1 MNHEY and CDR2 SVGEGT. Here the CDR3 DNA reads TGTGCCAGCAGCAGCGTCATCCAATTTTCCCCCACCTTC. This gives the protein CASSSVIQFSPTF.

About this clone itself: Compared with germline, one end of the junction differs, possibly owing to a read error. This chain joins TRBV10-3 and TRBJ1-2, with 8 bases lining up with TRBD1. Germline values: CDR1 ENHRY, CDR2 SYGVKD. This CDR3 is 14 amino acids long. This CDR3 is CAISDPEQGGGCTF. The DNA of the CDR3 is TGTGCCATCAGTGATCCGGAACAGGGGGGAGGCTGCACCTTC.

The rearrangement joins TRBV29-1 to TRBJ2-5; 9 nucleotides match TRBD2. Unmatched junction bases numbered 13, after V lost 4 bases and J lost 7 bases. From germline, CDR1 is SQVTM and CDR2 ANQGSEA. The CDR3 is 15 residues long. The CDR3 region is CSVGVSVAGAGTQYF. In nucleotides, the CDR3 is TGCAGCGTTGGGGTTTCGGTAGCGGGGGCCGGGACCCAGTACTTC.

The chain combines TRBV5-1 with TRBJ1-1; maybe TRBD1 (6 bases). The germline CDR1 and CDR2 sequences are SGHRS and YFSETQ. The CDR3 is made up of 13 amino acids. V was shortened by 4 bases and J by 3 bases, with 10 bases between the two germline ends. The CDR3 DNA follows: TGCGCCAGCAGCCAACAGGGATACACTGAAGCTTTCTTT. Its protein is CASSQQGYTEAFF.

The CDR3 bases are TGTGCCAGCAGCCAAACAGGGGGATGGCGTGAAAAACTGTTTTTT. Amino acid sequence: CASSQTGGWREKLFF. This chain joins TRBV4-2 and TRBJ1-4, with 8 positions matching TRBD1. Per the germline V gene, CDR1 is LGHNA and CDR2 is YNFKEQ. This CDR3 has 15 residues. The V gene end was trimmed by 2 bases and the J gene end by 7 bases; junction bases not matched to a gene: 6.

The J gene is TRBJ2-5, the V gene TRBV5-4; possible D gene TRBD2, 5 bases. The CDR3 is made up of 14 amino acids. Germline assignment: CDR1 SGHNT and CDR2 YYREEE (reference sequence). Trimming took 4 bases from V and 5 from J, leaving 15 bases between them. CDR3 nucleotide sequence: TGTGCCAGCAGCCTCCAAGGCGGCGGGGAGACCCAGTACTTC. Encoded protein: CASSLQGGGETQYF.

This clone was detected only a few times. The V gene is TRBV28, the J gene TRBJ2-1; 8 bases match TRBD2. The CDR3 extends over 16 amino acids. V gave up 7 bases and J gave up 10 bases; unmatched junction bases: 18. Germline assignment: CDR1 MDHEN and CDR2 SYDVKM. The DNA of the CDR3 is TGTGCCAGCACGGGGCGGGAGGCCCAGAGTTACAGCGAGCAGTTCTTC. The encoded protein is CASTGREAQSYSEQFF. The whole variable domain, filled in from reference TRBV28 and TRBJ2-1, reads DVKVTQSSRYLVKRTGEKVFLECVQDMDHENMFWYRQDPGLGLRLIYFSYDVKMKEKGDIPEGYSVSREKKERFSLILESASTNQTSMYLCASTGREAQSYSEQFFGPGTRLTVL.

This chain links TRBV2 with TRBJ2-7, with D possibly being TRBD2 (6 bases). Per germline, CDR1 SNHLY and CDR2 FYNNEI. V lost 3 bases and J 2 bases, leaving 14 bases between the germline ends. The CDR3 length is 15 residues. The CDR3 bases are TGTGCCAGCAGTGAGGGCGGGGCGGAGACCTACGAGCAGTACTTC. This gives the protein CASSEGGAETYEQYF.

The table lists this clone with a count of one. The gene calls are TRBV28 and TRBJ2-3; 8 bases align to TRBD1. CDR1 MDHEN and CDR2 SYDVKM come from the germline V gene. This CDR3 has 15 amino acids. The V gene end was trimmed by 7 bases and the J gene end by 6 bases; junction bases not matched to a gene: 12. For the CDR3, the DNA is TGTGCCAGCATTGAACTGGGGGCAGGGGGCGATACGCAGTATTTT. It encodes CASIELGAGGDTQYF.

For this clone: A much more abundant neighbour one base away suggests this may be a read error. This chain joins TRBV25-1 and TRBJ2-7, with D perhaps TRBD2 (6 bases). This CDR3 region has 12 residues. Deletions cut 4 bases from V and 3 bases from J, with 7 bases between. Per the germline V gene, CDR1 is MGHDK and CDR2 is SYGVNS. In DNA, the CDR3 is TGTGCCAGCAGTGGGGACTTCTACGAGCAGTACTTC. Protein sequence: CASSGDFYEQYF.

This chain uses TRBV2 with TRBJ1-1; D gene ambiguous. Trimming took off 5 bases at V and 1 base at J, with 8 bases between the two ends. There are 13 residues in the CDR3. Per the germline V gene, CDR1 is SNHLY and CDR2 is FYNNEI. In DNA form, the CDR3 reads TGTGCCAGCAGTCCGGGAACGAACACTGAAGCTTTCTTT. This sequence encodes CASSPGTNTEAFF.

The V and J genes are TRBV18 and TRBJ2-7; TRBD1 matches 8 bases. The CDR3 runs to 16 residues. Losses at the gene ends were 5 bases for V and 6 bases for J; bases not matched to a gene: 15. Germline assignment: CDR1 KGHSH and CDR2 LQKENI. CDR3 in amino acids: CASSTNQAQGASEQYF. Written as DNA, the CDR3 is TGTGCCAGCTCAACGAACCAGGCGCAGGGGGCTAGCGAGCAGTACTTC.

The chain is built from TRBV27 and TRBJ1-5, with D possibly TRBD1 on 5 matching bases. This CDR3 contains 13 residues. Germline-derived CDR1 and CDR2 are MNHEY and SMNVEV (reference sequence). Trimming left V 6 bases short and J 7 bases short, with 13 bases between. The CDR3 here is CASSRNGGQPQHF. The CDR3 DNA is TGTGCCAGCAGCCGAAATGGGGGGCAGCCCCAGCATTTT.

The rearrangement joins TRBV9 to TRBJ1-6; TRBD1 is a possible D gene (5 bases). The V end lost 4 bases, the J end lost 10 bases, and 18 bases lay between the germline ends. Germline-derived CDR1 and CDR2 are SGDLS and YYNGEE. This CDR3 contains 15 residues. This CDR3 is CASSPPGGDWSPLHF. CDR3 nucleotides: TGTGCCAGCAGCCCCCCGGGGGGGGACTGGTCACCCCTCCACTTT.

This clone occurred a few times. This chain joins TRBV3-1 (or the pseudogene TRBV3-2) and TRBJ1-1, with no clear D. The germline V gene has CDR1 LGHDT and CDR2 YNNKEL (reference sequence). The germline V and J ends were trimmed by 4 bases and 4 bases, with 16 bases remaining between them. The CDR3 loop spans 15 amino acids. CDR3: CASSPPVRGGTEAFF. The CDR3 DNA follows: TGTGCCAGCAGCCCCCCAGTGAGAGGCGGCACTGAAGCTTTCTTT.

In nucleotides, the CDR3 is TGTGCCAGTAGTATAGACGCGGCAACTAATGAAAAACTGTTTTTT. This translates into CASSIDAATNEKLFF. The gene calls are TRBV19 and TRBJ1-4; the D is unclear. Germline loops: CDR1 LNHDA, CDR2 SQIVND (reference sequence). This CDR3 comprises 15 residues. Deletions cut 0 bases from V and 0 bases from J, with 5 bases between.

This clone was seen only once. This sequence joins TRBV19 and TRBJ2-2, with D hard to call. Trimming took off 6 bases at V and 1 base at J, with 6 bases between the two ends. Germline assignment: CDR1 LNHDA and CDR2 SQIVND (reference sequence). The CDR3 extends over 13 amino acids. This chain's CDR3 is CASRNRNTGELFF. CDR3 nucleotides: TGTGCCAGTAGGAACAGGAACACCGGGGAGCTGTTTTTT. The complete variable domain, with remaining parts taken from reference TRBV19 and TRBJ2-2, reads DGGITQSPKYLFRKEGQNVTLSCEQNLNHDAMYWYRQDPGQGLRLIYYSQIVNDFQKGDIAEGYSVSREKKESFPLTVTSAQKNPTAFYLCASRNRNTGELFFGEGSRLTVL.

CDR3 sequence (DNA): TGTGCCAGCAGCTTAGCCGGACAGGACACGGTCTATGGCTACACCTTC. It specifies CASSLAGQDTVYGYTF. The chain recombines TRBV7-9 with TRBJ1-2, with TRBD1 identical over 7 bases. Losses at the gene ends were 0 bases for V and 4 bases for J; bases not matched to a gene: 8. This CDR3 region has 16 residues. CDR1 is SEHNR and CDR2 is FQNEAQ in the germline V gene (reference sequence).

The CDR3 is CASSLRAGTGELFF. In DNA, the CDR3 is TGTGCCAGCAGCTTACGCGCAGGCACCGGGGAGCTGTTTTTT. The genes are TRBV11-2 and TRBJ2-2; D gene unclear. Per germline, CDR1 SGHAT and CDR2 FQNNGV. Trimming stripped 2 bases from V and 4 bases from J, with 8 bases between. This CDR3 has 14 residues.

This clone was recorded a few times. This chain uses TRBV5-4 with TRBJ2-2; 11 nucleotides line up with TRBD1. The CDR3 sequence is 16 residues long. In germline, CDR1 is SGHNT, CDR2 YYREEE (reference sequence). The trim removed 4 bases at V and 4 bases at J, leaving 6 bases unmatched. The CDR3 is CASSRAGTGGTGELFF. For the CDR3, the DNA is TGTGCCAGCAGCAGGGCCGGGACAGGGGGCACCGGGGAGCTGTTTTTT.

This clone was seen only a few times. The genes are TRBV19 and TRBJ2-5; 9 bases are shared with TRBD2. Germline trimming cut 7 bases from V and 0 bases from J; bases unmatched to any gene: 6. CDR1 and CDR2 (germline): LNHDA, SQIVND (reference sequence). This CDR3 region has 15 residues. The CDR3 DNA reads TGTGCCAGTAAGGTCGCGGGAGGGTACCAAGAGACCCAGTACTTC. The encoded protein is CASKVAGGYQETQYF.